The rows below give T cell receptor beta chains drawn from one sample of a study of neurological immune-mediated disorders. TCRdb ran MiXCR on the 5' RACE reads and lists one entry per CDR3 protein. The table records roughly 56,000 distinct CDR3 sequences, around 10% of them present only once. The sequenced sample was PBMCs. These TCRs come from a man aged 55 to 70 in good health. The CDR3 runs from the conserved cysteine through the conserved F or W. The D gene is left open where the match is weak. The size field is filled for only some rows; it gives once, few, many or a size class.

TGCGCCAGCAGCCTGGGACAGAGAACTTTGAACACTGAAGCTTTCTTT | CASSLGQRTLNTEAFF | many | TRBV5-1 | TRBD1 | 16 | TRBJ1-1
TGTGCCAGCATCCCCTGGGTGGAGACCCAGTACTTC | CASIPWVETQYF | NA | TRBV7-2 | NA | 12 | TRBJ2-5
TGTGCCAGTCAGGGCCCCCGCGCTGAAGCTTTCTTT | CASQGPRAEAFF | few | TRBV7-9 | NA | 12 | TRBJ1-1
TGTGCCAGCAGTGGAAAGGGGGCCAGTTCCTACAATGAGCAGTTCTTC | CASSGKGASSYNEQFF | many | TRBV7-2 | TRBD1 | 16 | TRBJ2-1
TGCAGTGCTGCTGACCGTACCACTAACTATGGCTACACCTTC | CSAADRTTNYGYTF | many | TRBV20-1 | NA | 14 | TRBJ1-2
TGCAGTGCTAGAGGTCCCTCGGGACAGGTAGGAGGGAATCAGCCCCAGCATTTT | CSARGPSGQVGGNQPQHF | many | TRBV20-1 | TRBD1 | 18 | TRBJ1-5
TGTGCCAGAAGCGACCGGGGGCATACGCAGTATTTT | CARSDRGHTQYF | NA | TRBV9 | NA | 12 | TRBJ2-3
TGTGCCAGCAGTGCAGGGCGGAACACTGAAGCTTTCTTT | CASSAGRNTEAFF | many | TRBV28 | NA | 13 | TRBJ1-1
TGCAGTGCTAGGGTACAGGGGTGGTCCACTGAAGCTTTCTTT | CSARVQGWSTEAFF | many | TRBV20-1 | TRBD1 | 14 | TRBJ1-1
TGTGCCAGCAGCGTAGAAGGGTCAAGGGGCTACACCTTC | CASSVEGSRGYTF | few | TRBV9 | NA | 13 | TRBJ1-2
TGCAGTGCTGAGGAGCGGGGGACAGGGGCCTACGAGCAGTACTTC | CSAEERGTGAYEQYF | many | TRBV20-1 | TRBD1 | 15 | TRBJ2-7
TGTGCCAGCAGCCTGAGGCGGGTCTATAATTCACCCCTCCACTTT | CASSLRRVYNSPLHF | many | TRBV7-2 | NA | 15 | TRBJ1-6
TGTGCCAGCAGTGACCGCCGGCGGGGGCGCGGAGGCTACACCTTC | CASSDRRRGRGGYTF | many | TRBV12-3/TRBV12-4 | NA | 15 | TRBJ1-2
TGTGCCAGCAGCTACTCTTACCGAGGAACAGATACGCAGTATTTT | CASSYSYRGTDTQYF | many | TRBV7-2 | NA | 15 | TRBJ2-3
TGCAGTGCTAGAGATCTGCGCATATCTTATCGTGACACTGAAGCTTTCTTT | CSARDLRISYRDTEAFF | NA | TRBV20-1 | NA | 17 | TRBJ1-1
TGCAGGACCGAACCGAACACTGAAGCTTTCTTT | CRTEPNTEAFF | NA | TRBV20-1 | NA | 11 | TRBJ1-1